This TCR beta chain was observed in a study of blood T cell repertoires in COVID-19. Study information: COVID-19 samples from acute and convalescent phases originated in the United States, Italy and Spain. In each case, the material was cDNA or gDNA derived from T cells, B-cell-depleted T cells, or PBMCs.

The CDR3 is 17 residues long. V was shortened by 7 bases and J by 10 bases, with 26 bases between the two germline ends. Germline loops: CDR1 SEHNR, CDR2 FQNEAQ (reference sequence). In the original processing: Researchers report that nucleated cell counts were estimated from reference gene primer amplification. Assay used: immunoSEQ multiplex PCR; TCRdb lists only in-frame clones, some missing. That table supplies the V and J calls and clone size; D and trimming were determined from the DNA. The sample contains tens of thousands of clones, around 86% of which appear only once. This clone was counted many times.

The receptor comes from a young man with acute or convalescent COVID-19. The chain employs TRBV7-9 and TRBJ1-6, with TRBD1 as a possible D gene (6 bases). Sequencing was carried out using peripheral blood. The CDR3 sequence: CASNQGGAEGRGSPLHF. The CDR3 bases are TGTGCCAGCAACCAAGGGGGGGCGGAAGGAAGAGGATCACCCCTCCACTTT.